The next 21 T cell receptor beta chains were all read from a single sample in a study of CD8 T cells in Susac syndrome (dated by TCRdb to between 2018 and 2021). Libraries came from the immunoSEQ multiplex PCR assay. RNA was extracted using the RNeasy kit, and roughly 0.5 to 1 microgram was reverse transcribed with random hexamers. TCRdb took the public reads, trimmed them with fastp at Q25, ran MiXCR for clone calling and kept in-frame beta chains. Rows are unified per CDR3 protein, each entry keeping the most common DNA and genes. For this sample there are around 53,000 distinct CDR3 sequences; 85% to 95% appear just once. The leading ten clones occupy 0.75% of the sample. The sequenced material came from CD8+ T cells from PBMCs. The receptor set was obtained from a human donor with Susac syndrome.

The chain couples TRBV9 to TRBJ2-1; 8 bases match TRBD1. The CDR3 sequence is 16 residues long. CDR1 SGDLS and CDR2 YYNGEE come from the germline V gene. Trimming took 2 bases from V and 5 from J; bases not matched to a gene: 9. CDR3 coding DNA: TGTGCCAGCAGCGTGGGACAGGCAACTTGGGACAATGAGCAGTTCTTC. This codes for CASSVGQATWDNEQFF.

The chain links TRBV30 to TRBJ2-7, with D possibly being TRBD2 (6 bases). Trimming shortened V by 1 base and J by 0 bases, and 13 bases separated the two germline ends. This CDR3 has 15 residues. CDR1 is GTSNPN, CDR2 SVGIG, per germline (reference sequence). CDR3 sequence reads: CAWSARDSSSYEQYF. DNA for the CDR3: TGTGCCTGGAGTGCCCGGGACTCTAGCTCCTACGAGCAGTACTTC.

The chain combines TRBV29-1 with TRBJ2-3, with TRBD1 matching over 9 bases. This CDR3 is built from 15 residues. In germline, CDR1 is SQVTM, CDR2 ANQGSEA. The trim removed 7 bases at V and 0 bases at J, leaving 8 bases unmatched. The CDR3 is CSDRGQGRSTDTQYF. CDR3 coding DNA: TGCAGCGACAGGGGACAGGGACGGAGCACAGATACGCAGTATTTT.

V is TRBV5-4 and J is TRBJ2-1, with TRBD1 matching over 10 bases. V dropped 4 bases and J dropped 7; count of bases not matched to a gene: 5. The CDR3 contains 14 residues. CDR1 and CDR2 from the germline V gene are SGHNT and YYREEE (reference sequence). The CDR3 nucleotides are TGTGCCAGCAGCCCCGGGACAGGGGATAATGAGCAGTTCTTC. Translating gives CASSPGTGDNEQFF.

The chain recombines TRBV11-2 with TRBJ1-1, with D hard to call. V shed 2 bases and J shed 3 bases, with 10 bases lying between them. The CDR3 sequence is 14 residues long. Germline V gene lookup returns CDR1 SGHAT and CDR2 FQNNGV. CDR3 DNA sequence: TGTGCCAGCAGCTTATACTCGATAGACACTGAAGCTTTCTTT. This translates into CASSLYSIDTEAFF.

The CDR3 DNA reads TGTGCCAGCAGTTACTCGAGGGCAGTCGAAGCTTTCTTT. Protein sequence: CASSYSRAVEAFF. The chain recombines TRBV6-6 with TRBJ1-1; no definite D call. The germline gives CDR1 MNHNY, CDR2 SVGAGI (reference sequence). Between the trimmed V and J ends, which lost 0 bases and 8 bases, there was a span of 10 bases. The CDR3 totals 13 residues.

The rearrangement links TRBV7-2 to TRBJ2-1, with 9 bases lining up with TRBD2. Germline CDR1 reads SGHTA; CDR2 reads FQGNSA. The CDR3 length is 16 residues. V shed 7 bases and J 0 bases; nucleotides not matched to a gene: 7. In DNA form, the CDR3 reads TGTGCCAGCACCCCTGGGCGGGGGGGCTCCTACAATGAGCAGTTCTTC. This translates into CASTPGRGGSYNEQFF.

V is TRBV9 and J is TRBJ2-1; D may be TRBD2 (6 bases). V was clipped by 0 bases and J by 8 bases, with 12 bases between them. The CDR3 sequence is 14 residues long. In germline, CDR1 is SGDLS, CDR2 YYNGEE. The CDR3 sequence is CASSVDGGLDEQFF. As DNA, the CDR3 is TGTGCCAGCAGCGTAGATGGAGGGCTCGATGAGCAGTTCTTC.

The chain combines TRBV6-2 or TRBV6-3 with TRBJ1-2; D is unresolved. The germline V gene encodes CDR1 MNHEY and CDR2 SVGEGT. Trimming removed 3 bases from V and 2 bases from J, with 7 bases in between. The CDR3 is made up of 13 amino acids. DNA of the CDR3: TGTGCCAGCAGTTATTTCCGGAACTATGGCTACACCTTC. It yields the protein CASSYFRNYGYTF.

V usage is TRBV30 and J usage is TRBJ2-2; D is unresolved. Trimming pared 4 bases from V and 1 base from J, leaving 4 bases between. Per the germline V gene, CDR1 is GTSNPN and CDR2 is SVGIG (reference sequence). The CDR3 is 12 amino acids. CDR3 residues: CAWTLNTGELFF. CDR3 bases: TGTGCCTGGACCTTGAACACCGGGGAGCTGTTTTTT.

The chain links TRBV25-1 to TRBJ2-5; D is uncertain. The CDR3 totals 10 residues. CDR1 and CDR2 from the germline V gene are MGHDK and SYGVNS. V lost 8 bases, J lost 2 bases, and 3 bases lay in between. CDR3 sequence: CASEQETQYF. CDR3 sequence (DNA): TGTGCCAGCGAACAAGAGACCCAGTACTTC.

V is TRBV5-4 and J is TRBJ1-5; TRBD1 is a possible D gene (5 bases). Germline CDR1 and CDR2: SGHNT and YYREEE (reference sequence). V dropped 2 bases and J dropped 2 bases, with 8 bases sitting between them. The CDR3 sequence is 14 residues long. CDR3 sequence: CASSFWGGNQPQHF. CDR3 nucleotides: TGTGCCAGCAGCTTTTGGGGGGGCAATCAGCCCCAGCATTTT.

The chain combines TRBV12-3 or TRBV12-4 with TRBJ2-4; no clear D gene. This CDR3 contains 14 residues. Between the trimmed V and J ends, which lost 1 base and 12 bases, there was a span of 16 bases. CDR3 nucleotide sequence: TGTGCCAGCAGTTTAGGGGATCCCCTCCGCGGTCAGTACTTC. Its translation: CASSLGDPLRGQYF.

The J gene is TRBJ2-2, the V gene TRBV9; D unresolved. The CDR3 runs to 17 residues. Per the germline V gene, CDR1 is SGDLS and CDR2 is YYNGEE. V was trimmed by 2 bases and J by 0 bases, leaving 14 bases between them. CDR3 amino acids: CASSVPPNSANTGELFF. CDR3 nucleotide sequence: TGTGCCAGCAGCGTTCCCCCCAACTCGGCGAACACCGGGGAGCTGTTTTTT.

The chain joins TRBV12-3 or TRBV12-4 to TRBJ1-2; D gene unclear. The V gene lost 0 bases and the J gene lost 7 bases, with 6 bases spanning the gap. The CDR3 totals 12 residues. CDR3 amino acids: CASSLATSGYTF. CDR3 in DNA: TGTGCCAGCAGTTTAGCCACGAGTGGCTACACCTTC.

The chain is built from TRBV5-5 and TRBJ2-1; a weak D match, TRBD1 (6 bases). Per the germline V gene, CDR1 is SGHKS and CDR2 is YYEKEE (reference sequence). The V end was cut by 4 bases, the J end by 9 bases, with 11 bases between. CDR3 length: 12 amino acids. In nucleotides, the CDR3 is TGTGCCAGCAGCCCACAGGGTACTGAGCAGTTCTTC. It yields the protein CASSPQGTEQFF.

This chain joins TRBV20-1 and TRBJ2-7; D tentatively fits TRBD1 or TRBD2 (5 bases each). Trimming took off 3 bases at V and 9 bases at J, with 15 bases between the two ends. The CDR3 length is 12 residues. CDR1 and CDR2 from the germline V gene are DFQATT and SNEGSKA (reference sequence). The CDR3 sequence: CSASVGPGGQYF. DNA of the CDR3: TGCAGTGCTAGCGTGGGGCCTGGGGGGCAGTACTTC.

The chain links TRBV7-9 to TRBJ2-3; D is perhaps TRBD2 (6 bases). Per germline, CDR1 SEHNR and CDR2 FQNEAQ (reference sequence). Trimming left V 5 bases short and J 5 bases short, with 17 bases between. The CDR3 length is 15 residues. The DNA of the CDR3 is TGTGCCAGCAGCCCGGGGGACCAAGGGGTAGATACGCAGTATTTT. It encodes CASSPGDQGVDTQYF.

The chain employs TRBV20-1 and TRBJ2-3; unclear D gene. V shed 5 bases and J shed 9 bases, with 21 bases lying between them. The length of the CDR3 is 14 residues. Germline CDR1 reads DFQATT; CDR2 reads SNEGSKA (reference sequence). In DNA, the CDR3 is TGCAGTGCTTCCCCTGTTTGGGCCCCGGAGACGCAGTATTTT. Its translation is CSASPVWAPETQYF.

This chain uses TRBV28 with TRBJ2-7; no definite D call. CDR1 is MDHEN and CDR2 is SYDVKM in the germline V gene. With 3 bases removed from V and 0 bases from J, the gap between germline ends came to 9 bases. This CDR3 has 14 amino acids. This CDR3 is CASSLEESSYEQYF. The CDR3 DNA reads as TGTGCCAGCAGTTTGGAAGAGAGCTCCTACGAGCAGTACTTC.

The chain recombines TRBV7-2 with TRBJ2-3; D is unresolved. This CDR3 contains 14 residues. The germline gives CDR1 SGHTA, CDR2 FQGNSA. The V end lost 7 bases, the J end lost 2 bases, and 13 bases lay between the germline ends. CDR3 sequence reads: CASTLARSTDTQYF. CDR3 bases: TGTGCCAGCACCCTGGCCCGTTCCACAGATACGCAGTATTTT.